This TCR beta chain was sequenced for a study of T-cell memory formation after mild COVID-19. 5'RACE with constant-segment primers yielded barcoded, UMI-tagged TCR alpha and TCR beta cDNA libraries. TCRdb re-derived calls from the 5' RACE reads in MiXCR, one entry per CDR3 protein. There are roughly 200,000 distinct CDR3 sequences in the sample; about 22% occur only once, and under 30% lies in the top ten. V shed 10 bases and J shed 5 bases, with 17 bases lying between them. The CDR3 contains 14 residues. Germline V gene data show CDR1 as SEHNR and CDR2 as FQNEAQ (reference sequence). The origin of this receptor is an adult woman who had mild COVID-19 (a few samples of this study predate the infection). Cell type and time point are not known. The V and J genes are TRBV7-9 and TRBJ2-2, with D perhaps given as TRBD1 or TRBD2 (5 bases each). The specimen sequenced was PBMCs or a T cell subset sorted from them (not recorded which). The DNA for the CDR3 is TGTGCCACCCTCTGGGGGTCCTCAACCGGGGAGCTGTTTTTT. Translated, it gives CATLWGSSTGELFF.